A selection of T cell receptor beta chains follows, all from one sample in a study of identical twins. TCRdb analysed the 5' RACE reads with MiXCR anew, one entry per CDR3 protein. This sample has 700,000 or so distinct CDR3 sequences, with 21% found just once. The sample was also linked to a second study, of T cells expressing NK-cell markers.

Sequenced sample: PBMCs. The source is a woman aged 18-35 years in good health. CDR3s include the opening cysteine and the closing phenylalanine or tryptophan. The D gene is left open where the match is weak. Not every row has a clone size; where given, it reads once, few, many or a size class.

many	TRBV5-1	TRBJ2-3	-	CASSLASGTDTQYF	TGTGCCAGCAGCCTGGCCTCGGGCACAGATACGCAGTATTTT
few	TRBV10-3	TRBJ2-1	-	CAIRARRGNEQFF	TGTGCCATCAGGGCGCGCAGAGGCAATGAGCAGTTCTTC
few	TRBV12-3/TRBV12-4	TRBJ2-3	-	CASSLFDRPTDTQYF	TGTGCCAGCAGTTTGTTCGACCGACCCACAGATACGCAGTATTTT
few	TRBV12-3/TRBV12-4	TRBJ1-3	-	CASTPTLLGNTIYF	TGTGCCAGCACTCCAACCCTGCTGGGAAACACCATATATTTT
-	TRBV20-1	TRBJ2-1	-	CSATPGRGVNEQFF	TGCAGTGCCACCCCAGGAAGAGGTGTTAATGAGCAGTTCTTC
-	TRBV5-4	TRBJ2-1	TRBD2	CASSLDPGLARPTSYNEQFF	TGTGCCAGCAGCTTGGATCCGGGACTAGCGAGACCAACGTCCTACAATGAGCAGTTCTTC
-	TRBV12-3/TRBV12-4	TRBJ1-4	TRBD1	CASAKTGGSEKLFF	TGTGCCAGCGCTAAAACAGGGGGCTCTGAAAAACTGTTTTTT
few	TRBV5-1	TRBJ1-5	-	CASSLDNSQPQHF	TGCGCCAGCAGCTTGGATAACAGCCAGCCCCAGCATTTT
-	TRBV3-1	TRBJ2-1	-	CACRGGREATSSYNEQFF	TGTGCCTGCAGGGGGGGGCGGGAGGCCACGAGCTCCTACAATGAGCAGTTCTTC
-	TRBV20-1	TRBJ2-1	TRBD2	CSARTSGGAGNEQFF	TGCAGTGCTAGGACTAGCGGGGGGGCCGGCAATGAGCAGTTCTTC